These 32 T cell receptor beta chains came from one sample sequenced in a study of cytomegalovirus exposure and HLA in healthy donors. Amplification used 60 Vbeta primers and 13 Jbeta primers. Assay: immunoSEQ multiplex PCR; the TCRdb copy retains only in-frame clones and omits some. The profile covers more than 150,000 clones, with less than 85% appearing a single time and 0.5% to 0.8% taken by the ten largest. Sequencing used PBMCs. The receptor source for this set is a boy younger than 18 in good health and CMV-seronegative.

The rearrangement joins TRBV6-5 to TRBJ2-4; tentative D call: TRBD1 (5 bases). Trimming left V 2 bases short and J 3 bases short, with 8 bases between. The CDR3 contains 14 residues. Germline CDR1 MNHEY, CDR2 SVGAGI. CDR3 sequence reads: CASSYQGGKNIQYF. The CDR3 region has the DNA TGTGCCAGCAGTTACCAGGGTGGCAAAAACATTCAGTACTTC.

The chain carries TRBV7-2 and TRBJ1-5; 8 bases line up with TRBD1. J lost 5 bases, V lost 3 bases, and 3 bases had no gene match. The CDR3 loop spans 14 amino acids. Germline CDR1 SGHTA, CDR2 FQGNSA. CDR3 residues: CASSFGQGYQPQHF. The CDR3 DNA sequence: TGTGCCAGCAGCTTTGGACAGGGCTATCAGCCCCAGCATTTT.

The chain is built from TRBV19 and TRBJ1-2, with a tentative D call TRBD1 (6 bases). This CDR3 contains 13 residues. Germline CDR1 is LNHDA and CDR2 is SQIVND (reference sequence). Trimming shortened V by 6 bases and J by 4 bases, and 12 bases separated the two germline ends. This CDR3 is CASSGEQGYGYTF. CDR3 DNA sequence: TGTGCCAGTAGCGGGGAACAGGGCTATGGCTACACCTTC.

V and J are TRBV13 and TRBJ2-5, with 12 bases lining up with TRBD2. V lost 4 bases and J lost 0; bases outside the gene matches: 3. Germline values: CDR1 PRHDT, CDR2 FYEKMQ (reference sequence). The length of the CDR3 is 16 residues. CDR3 in amino acids: CASSSASGGDQETQYF. CDR3 bases: TGTGCCAGCAGCTCAGCTAGCGGGGGGGACCAAGAGACCCAGTACTTC.

The chain joins TRBV27 to TRBJ1-2; tentative D call: TRBD1 (5 bases). This CDR3 spans 14 amino acids. Trimming stripped 5 bases from V and 6 bases from J, with 16 bases between. Germline-derived CDR1 and CDR2 are MNHEY and SMNVEV (reference sequence). CDR3 coding DNA: TGTGCCAGCAGTCGAAACTGGGGGGAAGATGGCTACACCTTC. It encodes CASSRNWGEDGYTF.

V usage is TRBV30 and J usage is TRBJ1-2; 8 nucleotides line up with TRBD1. The ends lost 3 bases at V and 6 bases at J; junction bases unmatched: 9. The CDR3 sequence is 14 residues long. Germline V gene data show CDR1 as GTSNPN and CDR2 as SVGIG (reference sequence). The CDR3 protein is CAWRWTGWDDGYTF. The CDR3 DNA sequence: TGTGCCTGGAGGTGGACAGGGTGGGATGATGGCTACACCTTC.

The chain uses TRBV7-9 and TRBJ2-1, with D perhaps TRBD2 (6 bases). Trimming stripped 5 bases from V and 5 bases from J, with 16 bases between. The CDR3 loop spans 15 amino acids. CDR1 and CDR2 from the germline V gene are SEHNR and FQNEAQ (reference sequence). For the CDR3, the DNA is TGTGCCAGCAGCCTCCGAAAAGGGAGGAACAATGAGCAGTTCTTC. Translated, it gives CASSLRKGRNNEQFF.

This rearrangement joins TRBV5-1 to TRBJ2-3; TRBD1 agrees at 10 bases. Unmatched junction bases numbered 7, after V lost 1 base and J lost 2 bases. CDR3 length equals 17 residues. The germline V gene has CDR1 SGHRS and CDR2 YFSETQ. Here the CDR3 reads CASSLTTTGGLTDTQYF. The DNA for the CDR3 is TGCGCCAGCAGCTTGACCACGACAGGGGGCCTCACAGATACGCAGTATTTT.

This clone was seen a handful of times. This chain joins TRBV6-6 and TRBJ2-6; D is perhaps TRBD1 (5 bases). V was cut by 5 bases and J by 2 bases, with 13 bases left in between. This CDR3 region has 16 residues. Germline CDR1 is MNHNY and CDR2 is SVGAGI (reference sequence). In nucleotides, the CDR3 is TGTGCCAGCAGTCGAACAGGAAATACTGGGGCCAACGTCCTGACTTTC. Translating it yields CASSRTGNTGANVLTF.

As DNA, the CDR3 is TGTGCCAGCAGCAACAGGGGTACTTCCTACGAGCAGTACTTC. Protein sequence: CASSNRGTSYEQYF. J is TRBJ2-7 and V is TRBV2; 7 nucleotides agree with TRBD1. Germline CDR1 and CDR2: SNHLY and FYNNEI. Trimming removed 6 bases from V and 1 base from J; junction bases left unmatched: 6. The CDR3 runs to 14 residues.

V is TRBV4-3 and J is TRBJ1-1, with a weak D call TRBD1 (5 bases). Between the trimmed V and J ends, which lost 3 bases and 1 base, there was a span of 9 bases. This CDR3 is built from 14 residues. Germline V gene sequence: CDR1 LGHNA, CDR2 YSLEER. CDR3 protein: CASSQGGTNTEAFF. Written as DNA, the CDR3 is TGCGCCAGCAGCCAGGGGGGGACGAACACTGAAGCTTTCTTT.

The CDR3 region is CASAGQATNEKLFF. CDR3 DNA: TGTGCCAGTGCGGGACAGGCAACTAATGAAAAACTGTTTTTT. The rearrangement uses TRBV19 and TRBJ1-4; TRBD1 matches 8 bases. This CDR3 contains 14 residues. V dropped 8 bases and J dropped 0; count of bases not matched to a gene: 2. Germline CDR1 reads LNHDA; CDR2 reads SQIVND (reference sequence).

The chain combines TRBV11-2 with TRBJ1-5; 8 positions agree with TRBD1. The CDR3 totals 17 residues. Trimming cost V 5 bases and J 6 bases; bases outside gene matches: 15. CDR1 is SGHAT, CDR2 FQNNGV, per germline. This chain's CDR3 is CASSPGQGLGVGQPQHF. The CDR3, as DNA: TGTGCCAGCAGCCCCGGACAGGGCCTGGGGGTAGGTCAGCCCCAGCATTTT.

The chain combines TRBV9 with TRBJ1-1; D remains unclear. This CDR3 contains 14 residues. CDR1 is SGDLS and CDR2 is YYNGEE in the germline V gene. The V end was cut by 0 bases, the J end by 2 bases, with 8 bases between. The CDR3 sequence: CASSVVEGNTEAFF. In DNA form, the CDR3 reads TGTGCCAGCAGCGTAGTGGAGGGAAACACTGAAGCTTTCTTT.

The CDR3 sequence is CSAKGNLNEQYF. The CDR3, as DNA: TGCAGCGCTAAGGGGAACCTAAACGAGCAGTACTTC. The V and J genes are TRBV29-1 and TRBJ2-7; D possibly corresponds to TRBD1 (5 bases). Per germline, CDR1 SQVTM and CDR2 ANQGSEA. CDR3 length equals 12 residues. V gave up 7 bases and J gave up 5 bases, with 15 bases separating them.

The chain combines TRBV5-1 with TRBJ1-6, with TRBD1 matching over 9 bases. The V gene end was trimmed by 2 bases and the J gene end by 7 bases; junction bases not matched to a gene: 1. The CDR3 consists of 14 residues. CDR1 is SGHRS and CDR2 is YFSETQ in the germline V gene. The CDR3 region is CASSFGTGNSPLHF. The CDR3 DNA sequence: TGCGCCAGCAGCTTCGGGACAGGGAATTCACCCCTCCACTTT.

Worth noting for this clone: Distinct nucleotide sequences in the sample also encode this CDR3. The chain couples TRBV9 to TRBJ1-1; maybe TRBD1 (5 bases). The germline V gene encodes CDR1 SGDLS and CDR2 YYNGEE. The germline V and J ends were trimmed by 0 bases and 3 bases, with 12 bases remaining between them. This CDR3 region has 15 residues. For the CDR3, the DNA is TGTGCCAGCAGCGTAGCTCCAGGGTGGGACACTGAAGCTTTCTTT. The encoded protein is CASSVAPGWDTEAFF.

The chain couples TRBV21-1 to TRBJ2-7; the table's D call, TRBD1, was not checked against the DNA. TRBV21-1 is labeled a pseudogene. The CDR3 is made up of 17 amino acids. The DNA of the CDR3 is TGTGCCAGCAGCAAATGGAAAACAGGGTTTGTTACCTACGAGCAGTACTTC. This encodes CASSKWKTGFVTYEQYF.

This chain uses TRBV5-6 with TRBJ2-1; TRBD1 is a possible D gene (5 bases). V was shortened by 2 bases and J by 9 bases, with 6 bases between the two germline ends. The CDR3 sequence is 11 residues long. Germline CDR1 SGHDT, CDR2 YYEEEE. The CDR3 DNA is TGTGCCAGCAGCTTCCAGGGTGAGCAGTTCTTC. It encodes CASSFQGEQFF.

The chain is built from TRBV2 and TRBJ1-1, with a tentative D call TRBD1 (5 bases). V lost 7 bases and J 4 bases, leaving 19 bases between the germline ends. The CDR3 has 15 residues. From germline, CDR1 is SNHLY and CDR2 FYNNEI. For the CDR3, the DNA is TGTGCCAGCAAGCTCAATACTGCCGGGGGCACTGAAGCTTTCTTT. Its protein product is CASKLNTAGGTEAFF.

The rearrangement links TRBV5-4 to TRBJ2-5, with 11 bases identical to TRBD2. Trimming removed 3 bases from V and 5 bases from J; junction bases left unmatched: 12. Germline CDR1 and CDR2: SGHNT and YYREEE (reference sequence). The CDR3 loop spans 17 amino acids. As DNA, the CDR3 is TGTGCCAGCAGCTATTACAGGACTAGCGGGCAGAGGGAGACCCAGTACTTC. Its translation: CASSYYRTSGQRETQYF. Variable domain in full (rest from reference TRBV5-4 and TRBJ2-5): ETGVTQSPTHLIKTRGQQVTLRCSSQSGHNTVSWYQQALGQGPQFIFQYYREEENGRGNFPPRFSGLQFPNYSSELNVNALELDDSALYLCASSYYRTSGQRETQYFGPGTRLLVL.

V gene TRBV5-6 combines with J gene TRBJ2-2, with TRBD2 identical over 13 bases. Per germline, CDR1 SGHDT and CDR2 YYEEEE. The CDR3 covers 18 residues. The V and J ends lost 2 bases and 5 bases, in that order; junction bases with no gene match: 9. CDR3 in DNA: TGTGCCAGCAGCTTTACACCGGGACTAGCGGGGTCAACCGGGGAGCTGTTTTTT. It encodes CASSFTPGLAGSTGELFF.

The chain recombines TRBV10-3 with TRBJ2-7; D may be TRBD1 (5 bases). Germline CDR1 reads ENHRY; CDR2 reads SYGVKD. The CDR3 spans 16 residues. V lost 0 bases and J 5 bases, leaving 17 bases between the germline ends. The CDR3 loop reads CAISESVRQGPHEQYF. CDR3 coding DNA: TGTGCCATCAGTGAGTCGGTAAGGCAGGGTCCCCACGAGCAGTACTTC.

The chain recombines TRBV7-8 with TRBJ2-1; 7 nucleotides match TRBD2. The V and J ends lost 5 bases and 1 base, in that order; junction bases with no gene match: 8. This CDR3 is 16 amino acids long. Germline CDR1 and CDR2: SGHVS and FQNEAQ. The CDR3 sequence: CASSPGRGGSYNEQFF. For the CDR3, the DNA is TGTGCCAGCAGCCCAGGGAGGGGCGGGTCCTACAATGAGCAGTTCTTC.

The chain has TRBV6-4 and TRBJ2-5; 9 nucleotides agree with TRBD1. The tail of the sequence fits TRBJ2-7 better, so the J call may be wrong. Germline CDR1 MRHNA, CDR2 SNTAGT. The CDR3 totals 13 residues. CDR3 residues: CARGRDRVHEQYF. The CDR3 DNA reads TGTGCCAGGGGCCGGGACAGGGTCCACGAGCAGTACTTC.

In nucleotides, the CDR3 is TGTGCCAGCAGTGAAATAGTAGGGGCCTCCGCCTACGAGCAGTACTTC. Residues: CASSEIVGASAYEQYF. The chain couples TRBV6-1 to TRBJ2-7; D perhaps matches TRBD1 (5 bases). Germline lookup yields CDR1 MNHNS and CDR2 SASEGT. Between the trimmed V and J ends, which lost 2 bases and 2 bases, there was a span of 16 bases. CDR3 size: 16 residues.

This rearrangement joins TRBV30 to TRBJ1-1; TRBD1 might be the D (5 bases). Trimming took off 2 bases at V and 3 bases at J, with 19 bases between the two ends. The CDR3 totals 16 residues. Germline assignment: CDR1 GTSNPN and CDR2 SVGIG (reference sequence). The CDR3 DNA reads TGTGCCTGGAGTAGCCGGTGGGGGGTTTCGGACACTGAAGCTTTCTTT. Translated, it gives CAWSSRWGVSDTEAFF.

This chain links TRBV5-5 with TRBJ2-7; D unclear. This CDR3 region has 13 residues. V gave up 2 bases and J gave up 5 bases, with 11 bases separating them. Germline V CDR1 and CDR2: SGHKS, YYEKEE (reference sequence). The DNA for the CDR3 is TGTGCCAGCAGCTTCGTGAGAGGCGACGAGCAGTACTTC. Protein sequence: CASSFVRGDEQYF.

The chain employs TRBV27 and TRBJ2-1, with 9 bases lining up with TRBD2. The CDR3 loop spans 17 amino acids. Trimming took 5 bases from V and 1 from J; bases not matched to a gene: 9. Germline assignment: CDR1 MNHEY and CDR2 SMNVEV (reference sequence). CDR3 sequence: CASSPAPLAGSYNEQFF. DNA for the CDR3: TGTGCCAGCAGTCCAGCCCCCCTAGCGGGATCCTACAATGAGCAGTTCTTC.

V is TRBV10-3 and J is TRBJ1-5; TRBD1 aligns across 7 bases. With V trimmed by 8 bases and J by 5 bases, 9 bases remained unmatched. The V gene's germline CDR1 is ENHRY and CDR2 SYGVKD. The CDR3 consists of 14 residues. This CDR3 is CAIGRGALDQPQHF. As DNA, the CDR3 is TGTGCCATCGGCAGGGGGGCATTGGATCAGCCCCAGCATTTT.

The chain recombines TRBV5-6 with TRBJ2-7, with a weak D call TRBD1 (7 bases). Per the germline V gene, CDR1 is SGHDT and CDR2 is YYEEEE. Trimming removed 4 bases at V and 0 bases at J, with 17 bases between. CDR3 size: 16 residues. CDR3 DNA: TGTGCCAGCAGCCGATTCGGGGGACAGTTCTCCTACGAGCAGTACTTC. It is translated as CASSRFGGQFSYEQYF.

The V and J genes are TRBV5-1 and TRBJ1-2; D is ambiguous. The V and J ends lost 3 bases and 8 bases respectively, with 14 bases between them. This CDR3 region has 13 residues. In germline, CDR1 is SGHRS, CDR2 YFSETQ. CDR3 nucleotides: TGCGCCAGCAGCTATGGTGGGGAGGGAGGCTACACCTTC. Residues: CASSYGGEGGYTF. The full variable domain, rest sourced from reference TRBV5-1 and TRBJ1-2, is KAGVTQTPRYLIKTRGQQVTLSCSPISGHRSVSWYQQTPGQGLQFLFEYFSETQRNKGNFPGRFSGRQFSNSRSEMNVSTLELGDSALYLCASSYGGEGGYTFGSGTRLTVV.